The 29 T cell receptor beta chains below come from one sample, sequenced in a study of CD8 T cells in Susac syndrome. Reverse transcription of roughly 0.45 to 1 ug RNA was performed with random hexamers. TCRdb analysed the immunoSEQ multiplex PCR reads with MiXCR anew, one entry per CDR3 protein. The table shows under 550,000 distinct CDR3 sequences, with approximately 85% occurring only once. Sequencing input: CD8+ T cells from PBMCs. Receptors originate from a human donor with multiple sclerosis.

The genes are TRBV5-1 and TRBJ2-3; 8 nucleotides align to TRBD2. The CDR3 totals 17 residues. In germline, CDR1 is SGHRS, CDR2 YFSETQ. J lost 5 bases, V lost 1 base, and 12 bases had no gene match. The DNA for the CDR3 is TGCGCCAGCAGCTTGACCTCGACTAGCGCGGCGGGAGATACGCAGTATTTT. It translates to CASSLTSTSAAGDTQYF.

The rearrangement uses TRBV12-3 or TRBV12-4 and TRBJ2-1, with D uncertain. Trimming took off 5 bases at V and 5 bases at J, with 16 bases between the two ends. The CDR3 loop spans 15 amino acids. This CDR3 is CASSPFPKSHNEQFF. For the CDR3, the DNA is TGTGCCAGCAGTCCATTTCCCAAATCTCACAATGAGCAGTTCTTC.

The CDR3 DNA reads as TGTGCCAGCAGCCACGCGGGACAGGGAGGATACGAGCAGTACTTC. It encodes CASSHAGQGGYEQYF. The chain has TRBV3-1 and TRBJ2-7, with 9 bases matching TRBD1. The CDR3 has 15 residues. With V trimmed by 3 bases and J by 4 bases, 7 bases remained unmatched. Germline CDR1 LGHDT, CDR2 YNNKEL (reference sequence).

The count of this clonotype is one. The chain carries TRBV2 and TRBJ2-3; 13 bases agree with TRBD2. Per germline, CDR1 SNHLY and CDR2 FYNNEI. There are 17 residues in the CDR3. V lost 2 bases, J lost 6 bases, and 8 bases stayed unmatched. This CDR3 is CASSETPLAGGPDTQYF. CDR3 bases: TGTGCCAGCAGTGAAACCCCACTAGCGGGAGGGCCGGATACGCAGTATTTT.

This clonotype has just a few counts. The CDR3 DNA follows: TGTGCCAGCAGTTTCGACAACTCCTACGAGCAGTACTTC. Translation: CASSFDNSYEQYF. V gene TRBV28 combines with J gene TRBJ2-7; D unresolved. Germline V gene data show CDR1 as MDHEN and CDR2 as SYDVKM. This CDR3 has 13 residues. Trimming took 3 bases from V and 0 from J, leaving 6 bases between them. The variable domain in full, completed from reference TRBV28 and TRBJ2-7, reads DVKVTQSSRYLVKRTGEKVFLECVQDMDHENMFWYRQDPGLGLRLIYFSYDVKMKEKGDIPEGYSVSREKKERFSLILESASTNQTSMYLCASSFDNSYEQYFGPGTRLTVT.

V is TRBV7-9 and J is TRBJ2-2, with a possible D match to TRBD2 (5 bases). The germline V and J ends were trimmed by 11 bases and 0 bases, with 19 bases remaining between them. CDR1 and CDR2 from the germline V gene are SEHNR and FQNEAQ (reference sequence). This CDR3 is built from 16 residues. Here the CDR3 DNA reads TGTGCCTATGGGCGAGGTGGGAGAACGAACACCGGGGAGCTGTTTTTT. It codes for CAYGRGGRTNTGELFF.

The CDR3 DNA is TGTGCCAGCAGTGAAGCCCGGGACAATACCTACGAGCAGTACTTC. As protein: CASSEARDNTYEQYF. The J gene is TRBJ2-7, the V gene TRBV2; perhaps TRBD1 as D (6 bases). The CDR3 runs to 15 residues. From germline, CDR1 is SNHLY and CDR2 FYNNEI. Trimming pared 0 bases from V and 2 bases from J, leaving 11 bases between.

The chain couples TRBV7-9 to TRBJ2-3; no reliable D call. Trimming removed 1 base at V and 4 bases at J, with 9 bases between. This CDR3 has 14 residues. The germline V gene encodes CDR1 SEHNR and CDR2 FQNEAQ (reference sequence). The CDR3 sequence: CASSLELAPDTQYF. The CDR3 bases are TGTGCCAGCAGCTTAGAATTAGCCCCAGATACGCAGTATTTT. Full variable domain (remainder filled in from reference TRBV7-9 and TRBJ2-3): DTGVSQNPRHKITKRGQNVTFRCDPISEHNRLYWYRQTLGQGPEFLTYFQNEAQLEKSRLLSDRFSAERPKGSFSTLEIQRTEQGDSAMYLCASSLELAPDTQYFGPGTRLTVL.

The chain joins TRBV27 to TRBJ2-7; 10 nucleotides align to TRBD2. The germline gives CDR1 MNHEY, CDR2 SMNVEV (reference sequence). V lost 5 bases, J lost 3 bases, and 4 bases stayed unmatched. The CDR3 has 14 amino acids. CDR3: CASSVLAGDYEQYF. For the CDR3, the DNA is TGTGCCAGCAGTGTGCTAGCGGGAGACTACGAGCAGTACTTC.

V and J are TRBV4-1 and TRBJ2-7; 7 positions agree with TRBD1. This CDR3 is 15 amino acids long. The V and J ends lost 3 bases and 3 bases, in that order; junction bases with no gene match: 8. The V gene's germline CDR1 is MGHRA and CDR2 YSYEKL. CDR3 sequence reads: CASSQSSTGIYEQYF. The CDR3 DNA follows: TGCGCCAGCAGCCAGTCCTCGACAGGGATCTACGAGCAGTACTTC.

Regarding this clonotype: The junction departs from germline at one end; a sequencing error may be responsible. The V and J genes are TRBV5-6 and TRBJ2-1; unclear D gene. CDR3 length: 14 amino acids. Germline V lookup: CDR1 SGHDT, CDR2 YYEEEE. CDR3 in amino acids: CASSLVLGYSEQFF. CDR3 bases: TGTGCCAGCAGCTTGGTTCTTGGATACAGTGAGCAGTTCTTC.

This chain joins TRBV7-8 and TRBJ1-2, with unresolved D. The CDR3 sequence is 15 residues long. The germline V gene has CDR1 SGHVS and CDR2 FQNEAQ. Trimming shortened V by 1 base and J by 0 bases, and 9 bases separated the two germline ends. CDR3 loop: CASSLGRPTNYGYTF. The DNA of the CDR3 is TGTGCCAGCAGCTTAGGGCGCCCCACTAACTATGGCTACACCTTC.

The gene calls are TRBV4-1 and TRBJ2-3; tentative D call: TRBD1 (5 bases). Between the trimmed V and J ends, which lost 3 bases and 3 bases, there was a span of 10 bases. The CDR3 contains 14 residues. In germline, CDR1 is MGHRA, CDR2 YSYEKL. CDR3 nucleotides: TGCGCCAGCAGCCAGATCAGGGCGACAGATACGCAGTATTTT. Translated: CASSQIRATDTQYF.

This chain's CDR3 is CASSTGQGSSGNTIYF. The CDR3 region has the DNA TGTGCCAGTAGTACCGGACAGGGGAGCTCTGGAAACACCATATATTTT. The rearrangement uses TRBV19 and TRBJ1-3; the match to TRBD1 covers 9 bases. After removal of 4 bases from V and 0 bases from J, the junction contained 4 bases not matched to a gene. The CDR3 is made up of 16 amino acids. Germline CDR1 and CDR2: LNHDA and SQIVND (reference sequence).

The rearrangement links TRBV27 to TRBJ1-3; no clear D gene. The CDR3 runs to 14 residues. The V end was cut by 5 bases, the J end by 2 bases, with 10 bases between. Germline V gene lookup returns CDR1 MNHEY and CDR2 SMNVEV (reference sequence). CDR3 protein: CASSGSPTGNTIYF. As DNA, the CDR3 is TGTGCCAGCAGTGGGTCCCCCACTGGAAACACCATATATTTT.

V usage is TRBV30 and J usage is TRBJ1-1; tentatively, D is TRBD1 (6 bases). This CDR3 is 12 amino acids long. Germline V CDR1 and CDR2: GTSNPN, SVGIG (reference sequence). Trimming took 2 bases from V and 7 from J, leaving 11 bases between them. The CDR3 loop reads CAWSSGVFEAFF. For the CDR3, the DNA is TGTGCCTGGAGTTCAGGGGTCTTTGAAGCTTTCTTT.

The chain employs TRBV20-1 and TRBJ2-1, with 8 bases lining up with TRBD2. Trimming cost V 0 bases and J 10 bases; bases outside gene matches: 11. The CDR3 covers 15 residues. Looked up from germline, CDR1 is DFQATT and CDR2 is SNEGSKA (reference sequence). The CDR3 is CSARDRAGVDEEQFF. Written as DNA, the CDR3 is TGCAGTGCTAGAGATCGAGCGGGAGTCGACGAAGAGCAGTTCTTC.

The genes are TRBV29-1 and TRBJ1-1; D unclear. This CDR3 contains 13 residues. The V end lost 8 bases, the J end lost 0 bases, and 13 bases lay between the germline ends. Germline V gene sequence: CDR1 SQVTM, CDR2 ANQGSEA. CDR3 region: CSIGGNMNTEAFF. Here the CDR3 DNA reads TGCAGCATTGGAGGGAACATGAACACTGAAGCTTTCTTT.

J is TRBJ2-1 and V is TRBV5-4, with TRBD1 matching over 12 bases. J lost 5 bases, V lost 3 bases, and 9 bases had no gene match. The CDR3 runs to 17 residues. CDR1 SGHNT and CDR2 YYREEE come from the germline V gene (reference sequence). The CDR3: CASSSGGQGASDNEQFF. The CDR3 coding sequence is TGTGCCAGCAGCTCCGGGGGACAGGGGGCGTCCGACAATGAGCAGTTCTTC.

CDR3 sequence (DNA): TGTGCCAGCAGCCCACGGATGGGGGATGGAACCTACAATGAGCAGTTCTTC. Translated: CASSPRMGDGTYNEQFF. The chain uses TRBV7-9 and TRBJ2-1; D might be TRBD1 or TRBD2, each matching 5 bases. Trimming removed 5 bases from V and 2 bases from J, with 19 bases in between. Germline CDR1 is SEHNR and CDR2 is FQNEAQ (reference sequence). This CDR3 is built from 17 residues.

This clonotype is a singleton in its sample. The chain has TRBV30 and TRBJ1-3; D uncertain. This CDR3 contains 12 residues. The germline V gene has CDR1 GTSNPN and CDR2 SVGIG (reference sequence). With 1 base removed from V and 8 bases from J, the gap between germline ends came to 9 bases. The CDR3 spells CAWSDVTDTIYF. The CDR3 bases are TGTGCCTGGAGTGATGTGACGGACACCATATATTTT.

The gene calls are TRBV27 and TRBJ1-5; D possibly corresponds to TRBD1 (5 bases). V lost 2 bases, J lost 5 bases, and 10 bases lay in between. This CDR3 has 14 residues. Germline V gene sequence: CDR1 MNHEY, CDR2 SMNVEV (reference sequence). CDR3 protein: CASSLAGPHQPQHF. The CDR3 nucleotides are TGTGCCAGCAGTTTAGCAGGGCCGCATCAGCCCCAGCATTTT.

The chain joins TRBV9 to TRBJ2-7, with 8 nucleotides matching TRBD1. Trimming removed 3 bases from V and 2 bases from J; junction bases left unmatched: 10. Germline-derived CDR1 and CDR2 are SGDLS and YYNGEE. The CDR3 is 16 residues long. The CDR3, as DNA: TGTGCCAGCAGCGCGGAGGGGACAGGCGCTACCTACGAGCAGTACTTC. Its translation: CASSAEGTGATYEQYF.

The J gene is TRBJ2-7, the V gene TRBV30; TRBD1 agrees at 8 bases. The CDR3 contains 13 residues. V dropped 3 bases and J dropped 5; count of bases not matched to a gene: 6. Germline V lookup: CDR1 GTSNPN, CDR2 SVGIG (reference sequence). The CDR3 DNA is TGTGCCTGGAGCGGACAGGGTCAAAACGAGCAGTACTTC. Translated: CAWSGQGQNEQYF.

CDR3 amino acids: CSAIQTSPLENEQFF. The CDR3 nucleotides are TGCAGCGCGATACAGACTAGTCCTCTCGAGAATGAGCAGTTCTTC. The chain combines TRBV29-1 with TRBJ2-1; a weak D match, TRBD2 (6 bases). The ends were cut back, 7 bases at V and 7 bases at J, with 23 bases in the middle. This CDR3 contains 15 residues. Per germline, CDR1 SQVTM and CDR2 ANQGSEA.

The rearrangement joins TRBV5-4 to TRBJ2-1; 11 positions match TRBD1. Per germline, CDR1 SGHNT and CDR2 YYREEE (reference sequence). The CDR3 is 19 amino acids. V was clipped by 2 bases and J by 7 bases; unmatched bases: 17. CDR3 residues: CASSFLSYGTGGWGNEQFF. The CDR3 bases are TGTGCCAGCAGCTTTTTATCCTATGGGACAGGGGGTTGGGGAAATGAGCAGTTCTTC.

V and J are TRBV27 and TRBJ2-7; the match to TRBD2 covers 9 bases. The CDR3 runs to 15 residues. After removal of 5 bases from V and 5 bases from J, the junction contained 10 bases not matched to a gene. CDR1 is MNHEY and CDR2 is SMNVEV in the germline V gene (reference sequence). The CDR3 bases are TGTGCCAGCAGTCCACACGTAGCGGGAGCCCACGAGCAGTACTTC. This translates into CASSPHVAGAHEQYF.

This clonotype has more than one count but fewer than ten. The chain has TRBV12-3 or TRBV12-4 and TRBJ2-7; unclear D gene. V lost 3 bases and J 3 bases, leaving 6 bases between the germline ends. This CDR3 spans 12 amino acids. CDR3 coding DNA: TGTGCCAGCAGTTTCCTATTCTACGAGCAGTACTTC. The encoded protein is CASSFLFYEQYF.

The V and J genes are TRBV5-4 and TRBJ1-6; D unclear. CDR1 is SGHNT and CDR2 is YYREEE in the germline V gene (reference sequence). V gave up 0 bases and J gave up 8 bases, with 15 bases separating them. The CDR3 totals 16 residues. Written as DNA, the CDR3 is TGTGCCAGCAGCTTGGAGCCGGGAGCGTTCGATTCACCCCTCCACTTT. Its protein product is CASSLEPGAFDSPLHF.